This T cell receptor (beta chain) was captured in a study of blood T cells in healthy people across ages. Study-level results: Diversity was higher, and naive CD4+ cells more numerous, in long-lived donors than in aged donors.

CDR3 length: 13 amino acids. Trimming took off 9 bases at V and 5 bases at J, with 16 bases between the two ends. CDR1 is MNHNS, CDR2 SASEGT, per germline. It was with a sample-barcoded 5' primer and a J-beta primer mix that a second PCR of roughly 7 to 12 cycles was run. Tags on each cDNA molecule came from a template-switch adaptor with 12 random nucleotides. One entry per CDR3 protein, called by TCRdb with MiXCR from the 5' RACE reads. The table shows 1.5 million or so distinct CDR3 sequences, with about 40% occurring only once. All donors came from Russia, were Caucasian and healthy, and spanned ages roughly 6 to 95. Each sample provided at least 5 micrograms of extracted total RNA. A word on this clonotype: Its target is unknown.

The rearrangement joins TRBV6-1 to TRBJ1-1; D might be TRBD1 (6 bases). The source is a woman aged 18-30 years in good health. Sequenced material: blood. The CDR3: CASSGRTDTEAFF. The CDR3 DNA follows: TGTGCCAGTTCGGGGCGGACAGATACTGAAGCTTTCTTT.